The 3 T cell receptor beta chains below come from one sample, sequenced in a study of blood T cell repertoires in COVID-19 (TCRdb year 2020). Libraries were prepared through the immunoSEQ multiplex PCR assay. As stored in TCRdb, this immuneACCESS dataset retains in-frame rearrangements with V and J assigned. A fraction of the clones does not appear; measured against another copy, unresolved V genes explain less than half of the discrepancy, and the remainder lacks a known reason. This sample holds some 140,000 clones; roughly 81% were observed only once. Of the sample, about 13% is held by the ten largest clones. Sequencing was done on a sample of peripheral blood. The receptors were sampled from a human donor in a cohort sampled during active COVID-19.

The gene calls are TRBV20-1 and TRBJ2-1; 13 nucleotides match TRBD2. Germline loops: CDR1 DFQATT, CDR2 SNEGSKA (reference sequence). V trimming: 3 bases; J trimming: 7 bases; junction bases outside the gene matches: 6. This CDR3 contains 15 residues. The CDR3 DNA reads TGCAGTGCTAGTGCACTAGCGGGGGGGCGTAATGAGCAGTTCTTC. This encodes CSASALAGGRNEQFF.

The chain has TRBV9 and TRBJ2-2, with 12 bases that match TRBD2. The CDR3 covers 18 residues. Germline CDR1 is SGDLS and CDR2 is YYNGEE. With 4 bases clipped from V and 0 bases from J, the junction kept 7 bases outside the gene matches. CDR3 protein: CASSPRTSGTTNTGELFF. The CDR3 nucleotides read TGTGCCAGCAGCCCCCGGACTAGCGGGACGACGAACACCGGGGAGCTGTTTTTT.

The rearrangement joins TRBV3-1 (or the pseudogene TRBV3-2) to TRBJ2-3, with D perhaps TRBD2 (6 bases). V was shortened by 4 bases and J by 2 bases, with 16 bases between the two germline ends. In germline, CDR1 is LGHDT, CDR2 YNNKEL (reference sequence). The CDR3 length is 16 residues. The CDR3 nucleotides read TGTGCCAGCAGCCTTCGCCCGGGACTGTACACAGATACGCAGTATTTT. As protein: CASSLRPGLYTDTQYF.